Presented here are 27 T cell receptor beta chains from one specimen sequenced in a study of T-cell memory formation after mild COVID-19. TCRdb reprocessed the 5' RACE reads with MiXCR, giving one entry per CDR3 protein. This table has roughly 110,000 distinct CDR3 sequences, 17% appearing once. Sequenced sample: PBMCs or a T cell subset sorted from them (not recorded which). The source is an adult woman who had mild COVID-19 (a few samples of this study predate the infection). Cell type and time point are not known.

The CDR3 DNA reads TGTGCCACCAGTGAGACAAGAAACAATGAGCAGTTCTTC. As protein: CATSETRNNEQFF. The chain links TRBV24-1 to TRBJ2-1; D gene unclear. Germline V gene data show CDR1 as KGHDR and CDR2 as SFDVKD. The CDR3 runs 13 residues. Trimming took 4 bases from V and 5 from J, leaving 8 bases between them.

The rearrangement uses TRBV7-9 and TRBJ1-4; D unclear. This CDR3 is built from 15 residues. V was clipped by 7 bases and J by 0 bases, with 12 bases between them. Germline V lookup: CDR1 SEHNR, CDR2 FQNEAQ (reference sequence). For the CDR3, the DNA is TGTGCCAGCAACCCAGCACCGGCAACTAATGAAAAACTGTTTTTT. This sequence encodes CASNPAPATNEKLFF.

The chain links TRBV12-3 or TRBV12-4 to TRBJ1-1, with D perhaps matching TRBD1 (5 bases). Between the trimmed V and J ends, which lost 3 bases and 3 bases, there was a span of 11 bases. There are 14 residues in the CDR3. The CDR3 nucleotides read TGTGCCAGCAGTTTGGGGGATTTTTACACTGAAGCTTTCTTT. Translation gives CASSLGDFYTEAFF.

The chain joins TRBV19 to TRBJ2-5; tentatively, D is TRBD1 (6 bases). This CDR3 is 14 amino acids long. V lost 6 bases and J lost 3, with 14 bases in between. Germline V gene lookup returns CDR1 LNHDA and CDR2 SQIVND (reference sequence). CDR3 amino acids: CASRQGGGEETQYF. In DNA form, the CDR3 reads TGTGCCAGTAGACAGGGTGGCGGTGAAGAGACCCAGTACTTC.

The V gene is TRBV11-2, the J gene TRBJ2-6; TRBD2 is a possible D gene (6 bases). Germline V gives CDR1 SGHAT, CDR2 FQNNGV. This CDR3 is built from 15 residues. Deletions cut 1 base from V and 2 bases from J, with 6 bases between. The CDR3 DNA reads as TGTGCCAGCAGCTTAGGGGAGGCTGGGGCCAACGTCCTGACTTTC. Translated: CASSLGEAGANVLTF.

This clonotype came up a few times. This sequence joins TRBV4-1 and TRBJ1-1; 8 bases match TRBD1. V dropped 4 bases and J dropped 1; count of bases not matched to a gene: 2. CDR1 is MGHRA and CDR2 is YSYEKL in the germline V gene. This CDR3 contains 14 residues. CDR3 loop: CASSLGQANTEAFF. The DNA of the CDR3 is TGCGCCAGCAGCCTGGGACAGGCGAACACTGAAGCTTTCTTT.

Many counts were recorded for this clonotype. The chain is built from TRBV12-3 or TRBV12-4 and TRBJ2-3; 14 positions agree with TRBD2. The CDR3 loop spans 13 amino acids. After removal of 10 bases from V and 11 bases from J, the junction contained 8 bases not matched to a gene. The DNA for the CDR3 is TGTGCCACCTCGACTAGCGGGGGGGCCGGGCAGTATTTT. It translates to CATSTSGGAGQYF.

This clonotype was seen ten or more times. This chain joins TRBV7-9 and TRBJ2-7, with TRBD1 matching 8 bases. The J segment lost 5 bases and the V segment lost 5 bases, leaving 8 bases of the junction unmatched. The CDR3 spans 14 residues. The germline gives CDR1 SEHNR, CDR2 FQNEAQ (reference sequence). This CDR3 is CASSPPTGVDEQYF. The CDR3 coding sequence is TGTGCCAGCAGCCCCCCGACAGGGGTGGACGAGCAGTACTTC.

J is TRBJ2-7 and V is TRBV7-6; 8 positions match TRBD1. Germline CDR1 is SGHVS and CDR2 is FNYEAQ. The length of the CDR3 is 15 residues. J lost 0 bases, V lost 4 bases, and 5 bases had no gene match. CDR3 region: CASSSAQGASYEQYF. In DNA, the CDR3 is TGTGCCAGCAGCTCAGCCCAGGGGGCCTCCTACGAGCAGTACTTC.

The rearrangement links TRBV7-9 to TRBJ2-7, with 11 bases lining up with TRBD2. Trimming took 5 bases from V and 3 from J; bases not matched to a gene: 9. The CDR3 is 16 residues long. Germline V CDR1 and CDR2: SEHNR, FQNEAQ (reference sequence). CDR3 sequence reads: CASSRSPSGRNYEQYF. In nucleotides, the CDR3 is TGTGCCAGCAGCCGCTCGCCTAGCGGGAGGAACTACGAGCAGTACTTC. The variable domain in full, with the rest retrieved from reference TRBV7-9 and TRBJ2-7, is DTGVSQNPRHKITKRGQNVTFRCDPISEHNRLYWYRQTLGQGPEFLTYFQNEAQLEKSRLLSDRFSAERPKGSFSTLEIQRTEQGDSAMYLCASSRSPSGRNYEQYFGPGTRLTVT.

This clonotype was seen ten or more times. V usage is TRBV4-1 and J usage is TRBJ1-5, with D possibly TRBD1 on 5 matching bases. Germline CDR1 is MGHRA and CDR2 is YSYEKL. This CDR3 spans 15 amino acids. V was pared by 1 base and J by 7 bases, with 14 bases between. For the CDR3, the DNA is TGCGCCAGCAGCCAAGGTTGGGGGGGGAACCAGCCCCAGCATTTT. It yields the protein CASSQGWGGNQPQHF.

The V gene is TRBV18, the J gene TRBJ2-6, with a possible D match to TRBD1 (6 bases). The CDR3 has 17 amino acids. From germline, CDR1 is KGHSH and CDR2 LQKENI. Trimming took 0 bases from V and 2 from J, leaving 11 bases between them. This CDR3 reads CASSPPGGPTGANVLTF. CDR3 bases: TGTGCCAGCTCACCACCAGGGGGTCCGACTGGGGCCAACGTCCTGACTTTC. Variable domain in full (rest from reference TRBV18 and TRBJ2-6): NAGVMQNPRHLVRRRGQEARLRCSPMKGHSHVYWYRQLPEEGLKFMVYLQKENIIDESGMPKERFSAEFPKEGPSILRIQQVVRGDSAAYFCASSPPGGPTGANVLTFGAGSRLTVL.

This clonotype was recorded a few times. The chain uses TRBV5-6 and TRBJ1-2, with D perhaps TRBD1 (5 bases). V was trimmed by 0 bases and J by 4 bases, leaving 10 bases between them. CDR1 is SGHDT and CDR2 is YYEEEE in the germline V gene. The CDR3 loop spans 14 amino acids. CDR3 region: CASSLGQGTYGYTF. CDR3 in DNA: TGTGCCAGCAGCTTGGGGCAGGGAACCTATGGCTACACCTTC.

The sample holds a few counts of this clonotype. The chain employs TRBV15 and TRBJ2-2; the match to TRBD2 covers 8 bases. Germline-derived CDR1 and CDR2 are LNHNV and YYDKDF (reference sequence). The J segment lost 6 bases and the V segment lost 0 bases, leaving 3 bases of the junction unmatched. The CDR3 sequence is 15 residues long. CDR3 residues: CATSRDTGGPGELFF. CDR3 DNA sequence: TGTGCCACCAGCAGAGATACGGGGGGGCCCGGGGAGCTGTTTTTT.

This clonotype was seen only a few times. J is TRBJ2-2 and V is TRBV6-5; tentatively, D is TRBD2 (5 bases). The germline V gene encodes CDR1 MNHEY and CDR2 SVGAGI. V shed 5 bases and J shed 10 bases, with 17 bases lying between them. The length of the CDR3 is 14 residues. The CDR3, as DNA: TGTGCCAGCAGTGCACGGGAACAGCTCCTGGAGCTGTTTTTT. Its translation is CASSAREQLLELFF.

This clonotype was seen once. This sequence joins TRBV5-6 and TRBJ1-2; 10 bases are shared with TRBD1. The CDR3 contains 16 residues. Germline CDR1 and CDR2: SGHDT and YYEEEE. Trimming removed 5 bases from V and 8 bases from J; junction bases left unmatched: 15. The CDR3 DNA follows: TGTGCCAGCAGTCCCGGGACAGGGGTGTTAACGCGAGGCTACACCTTC. Translated: CASSPGTGVLTRGYTF.

This clonotype was seen a few times. The rearrangement joins TRBV13 to TRBJ2-1, with D perhaps being TRBD1 or TRBD2 (5 bases each). Trimming removed 0 bases at V and 6 bases at J, with 18 bases between. The CDR3 has 17 residues. Germline V CDR1 and CDR2: PRHDT, FYEKMQ (reference sequence). The CDR3 loop is CASSLGGPGLVPNEQFF. As DNA, the CDR3 is TGTGCCAGCAGCTTAGGGGGGCCGGGGCTAGTCCCCAATGAGCAGTTCTTC.

This clonotype was seen more than once but under ten times. The gene calls are TRBV25-1 and TRBJ2-1, with TRBD1 identical over 11 bases. Trimming removed 4 bases from V and 7 bases from J; junction bases left unmatched: 6. The CDR3 is 15 residues long. Germline-derived CDR1 and CDR2 are MGHDK and SYGVNS. The CDR3 coding sequence is TGTGCCAGCAGTGCCAGGGACAGGGGGTGGAATGAGCAGTTCTTC. As protein: CASSARDRGWNEQFF.

This clonotype appeared a few times. The V call is TRBV5-6, the J call TRBJ2-7, with 7 bases lining up with TRBD1. The CDR3 has 14 residues. The V gene's germline CDR1 is SGHDT and CDR2 YYEEEE. V lost 2 bases to trimming and J lost 0 bases; unmatched junction nucleotides: 2. The CDR3 sequence: CASSFQGDSYEQYF. CDR3 DNA sequence: TGTGCCAGCAGCTTTCAGGGGGACTCCTACGAGCAGTACTTC. Complete variable domain (other parts from reference TRBV5-6 and TRBJ2-7): DAGVTQSPTHLIKTRGQQVTLRCSPKSGHDTVSWYQQALGQGPQFIFQYYEEEERQRGNFPDRFSGHQFPNYSSELNVNALLLGDSALYLCASSFQGDSYEQYFGPGTRLTVT.

The table lists this clonotype with many counts. The rearrangement joins TRBV4-2 to TRBJ1-1, with D possibly being TRBD1 (5 bases). The CDR3 is 16 residues long. Trimming shortened V by 1 base and J by 3 bases, and 15 bases separated the two germline ends. Germline V gene sequence: CDR1 LGHNA, CDR2 YNFKEQ. The DNA for the CDR3 is TGTGCCAGCAGCCAAGCTCGGGACGGAAAGGACACTGAAGCTTTCTTT. It is translated as CASSQARDGKDTEAFF.

V is TRBV4-1 and J is TRBJ2-5; D is unclear. Germline V lookup: CDR1 MGHRA, CDR2 YSYEKL. The ends were cut back, 1 base at V and 5 bases at J, with 11 bases in the middle. CDR3 length: 14 residues. This chain's CDR3 is CASSQAADRETQYF. In nucleotides, the CDR3 is TGCGCCAGCAGCCAAGCGGCGGACCGGGAGACCCAGTACTTC.

The sample holds many counts of this clonotype. The chain links TRBV4-3 to TRBJ2-7, with TRBD1 matching 9 bases. The CDR3 is 16 residues long. V shed 1 base and J 3 bases; nucleotides not matched to a gene: 7. CDR1 LGHNA and CDR2 YSLEER come from the germline V gene. The CDR3 bases are TGCGCCAGCAGCCAAGGGGTAGGGACAGGGAGCTACGAGCAGTACTTC. Its translation is CASSQGVGTGSYEQYF.

This chain connects TRBV4-1 to TRBJ2-7; D not certain. V lost 6 bases and J lost 4, with 22 bases in between. The CDR3 has 16 residues. Germline V CDR1 and CDR2: MGHRA, YSYEKL. This CDR3 reads CASRRLLAAYRYEQYF. Written as DNA, the CDR3 is TGCGCCAGCAGGAGGCTCCTGGCAGCATATCGGTACGAGCAGTACTTC.

This clonotype showed up just a few times. The chain joins TRBV4-3 to TRBJ2-3; D is unresolved. Deletions cut 0 bases from V and 0 bases from J, with 10 bases between. This CDR3 region has 16 residues. Per the germline V gene, CDR1 is LGHNA and CDR2 is YSLEER. Here the CDR3 DNA reads TGCGCCAGCAGCCAAGAATCCGCCGTTAGCACAGATACGCAGTATTTT. This translates into CASSQESAVSTDTQYF.

V gene TRBV24-1 combines with J gene TRBJ2-3, with 8 bases aligning to TRBD2. CDR3 length: 17 residues. The germline gives CDR1 KGHDR, CDR2 SFDVKD. Trimming at V came to 4 bases and at J to 7 bases, leaving 15 bases not matched to a gene. CDR3: CATSDPRTSSTPHTQYF. The CDR3 region has the DNA TGTGCCACCAGTGACCCTCGGACTAGCTCAACCCCTCATACGCAGTATTTT.

This clonotype was picked up a small number of times. Written as DNA, the CDR3 is TGCAGCGTTGAAGGGGGGCCCCTGACTAACTATGGCTACACCTTC. It yields the protein CSVEGGPLTNYGYTF. This rearrangement joins TRBV29-1 to TRBJ1-2, with D perhaps TRBD1 (6 bases). V dropped 1 base and J dropped 0 bases, with 12 bases sitting between them. Germline V CDR1 and CDR2: SQVTM, ANQGSEA. The CDR3 runs 15 residues. Full variable domain (remainder filled in from reference TRBV29-1 and TRBJ1-2): SAVISQKPSRDICQRGTSLTIQCQVDSQVTMMFWYRQQPGQSLTLIATANQGSEATYESGFVIDKFPISRPNLTFSTLTVSNMSPEDSSIYLCSVEGGPLTNYGYTFGSGTRLTVV.

The table lists this clonotype with a few counts. The rearrangement joins TRBV7-6 to TRBJ2-1; D is perhaps TRBD2 (6 bases). V lost 5 bases, J lost 0 bases, and 14 bases lay in between. Germline V lookup: CDR1 SGHVS, CDR2 FNYEAQ. This CDR3 region has 16 residues. DNA for the CDR3: TGTGCCAGCAGCCCACCTAGCGTGAGCTCCTACAATGAGCAGTTCTTC. Protein product: CASSPPSVSSYNEQFF.